A single sample is the source of the 17 T cell receptor beta chains below, sequenced in a study of regulatory T cells in long-lasting Graves disease. Indicated time point: persistent/refractory GD, antithyroid drugs over 5 years with positive TRAb. Researchers made the TCR library from RNA that was extracted from PBMCs. Combining iRepertoire HTBI primers with Arm-PCR of CDR3 regions, the authors built TCR beta libraries. In TCRdb, the multiplex PCR reads were re-called with MiXCR into one record per CDR3 protein. Of roughly 500,000 distinct CDR3 sequences listed, about 20% are singletons. This specimen consisted of peripheral blood mononuclear cells (PBMCs), obtained when the disease was refractory, from a patient treated with antithyroid drugs. These receptors originate from a female donor with Graves disease.

V gene TRBV19 combines with J gene TRBJ2-2; no firm D call. Germline values: CDR1 LNHDA, CDR2 SQIVND (reference sequence). The CDR3 covers 12 residues. The germline V and J ends were trimmed by 9 bases and 6 bases, with 11 bases remaining between them. The DNA for the CDR3 is TGTGCCAGCCAAAAAAGGGCCGGGGAGCTGTTTTTT. Its translation is CASQKRAGELFF.

There are many counts of this clonotype. This chain uses TRBV20-1 with TRBJ2-4; the D gene could be TRBD1 or TRBD2 (5 bases each). CDR3 length: 12 residues. Germline CDR1 is DFQATT and CDR2 is SNEGSKA (reference sequence). The CDR3 region is CSNKGPKNIQYF. The CDR3 nucleotides read TGCAGCAATAAGGGACCTAAAAACATTCAGTACTTC.

This clonotype was found a few times. The rearrangement joins TRBV15 to TRBJ2-4; D unclear. The CDR3 has 16 residues. Germline CDR1 and CDR2: LNHNV and YYDKDF (reference sequence). V was cut by 0 bases and J by 5 bases, with 14 bases left in between. CDR3 loop: CATSRDRDPGENIQYF. CDR3 nucleotides: TGTGCCACCAGCAGAGATCGAGACCCTGGGGAAAACATTCAGTACTTC.

This clonotype was found many times. The chain employs TRBV28 and TRBJ1-1; possible D gene TRBD1, 5 bases. The CDR3 consists of 17 residues. Per the germline V gene, CDR1 is MDHEN and CDR2 is SYDVKM. Deletions cut 6 bases from V and 3 bases from J, with 23 bases between. The CDR3 nucleotides read TGTGCCAGCAGACCAGGTTGGGGGATCAAGGTCGACACTGAAGCTTTCTTT. Protein sequence: CASRPGWGIKVDTEAFF.

The chain combines TRBV5-4 with TRBJ1-3; TRBD1 might be the D (6 bases). V lost 4 bases to trimming and J lost 9 bases, with 20 bases between them. Germline V lookup: CDR1 SGHNT, CDR2 YYREEE (reference sequence). The CDR3 is 15 residues long. The CDR3 here is CASSQTGHIEGTIYF. CDR3 nucleotide sequence: TGTGCCAGCAGCCAGACAGGACACATCGAAGGCACCATATATTTT.

This sequence joins TRBV11-2 and TRBJ2-2, with unresolved D. The CDR3 sequence is 12 residues long. CDR1 is SGHAT, CDR2 FQNNGV, per germline. V lost 5 bases and J 8 bases, leaving 9 bases between the germline ends. The CDR3 here is CASSRTKGELFF. The CDR3, as DNA: TGTGCCAGCAGCCGGACCAAGGGGGAGCTGTTTTTT.

The table lists this clonotype with many counts. The chain employs TRBV28 and TRBJ2-7; 8 bases agree with TRBD2. Germline loops: CDR1 MDHEN, CDR2 SYDVKM. The CDR3 totals 18 residues. The trim removed 5 bases at V and 6 bases at J, leaving 21 bases unmatched. The CDR3 nucleotides are TGTGCCAGCAGTCCGATCGGGGGGGGGACCTATCGTAGAGCCGAGCAGTACTTC. Protein sequence: CASSPIGGGTYRRAEQYF.

This chain connects TRBV2 to TRBJ2-7, with D tentatively TRBD1 or TRBD2 (7 bases each). The V gene lost 4 bases and the J gene lost 7 bases, with 14 bases spanning the gap. This CDR3 is 13 amino acids long. Germline V gene sequence: CDR1 SNHLY, CDR2 FYNNEI. The CDR3 DNA sequence: TGTGCCAGCAGTGCAGGGGGGGGAGGTGAGCAGTACTTC. This encodes CASSAGGGGEQYF.

Ten or more counts support this clonotype. The chain joins TRBV28 to TRBJ2-7; possibly TRBD2 for D (6 bases). Looked up from germline, CDR1 is MDHEN and CDR2 is SYDVKM. Trimming cost V 3 bases and J 5 bases, with 14 bases left between them. There are 14 residues in the CDR3. The DNA of the CDR3 is TGTGCCAGCAGTTTGTCGGGAGTTTCCCACGAGCAGTACTTC. The encoded protein is CASSLSGVSHEQYF. Filled out from reference TRBV28 and TRBJ2-7, the complete variable domain reads DVKVTQSSRYLVKRTGEKVFLECVQDMDHENMFWYRQDPGLGLRLIYFSYDVKMKEKGDIPEGYSVSREKKERFSLILESASTNQTSMYLCASSLSGVSHEQYFGPGTRLTVT.

Concerning this clonotype: This may be a read error, as it is one base from a much larger clone. The V and J genes are TRBV12-3 or TRBV12-4 and TRBJ1-5, with a weak D call TRBD1 (5 bases). The CDR3 totals 13 residues. The CDR3 DNA reads TGTGCCAGCAGTCCAGGGAGACATCAGCCCCGGCATTTT. This gives the protein CASSPGRHQPRHF.

The table lists this clonotype with a few counts. The genes are TRBV7-6 and TRBJ2-4; either TRBD1 or TRBD2 may fit D (6 bases each). Germline CDR1 is SGHVS and CDR2 is FNYEAQ. Between the trimmed V and J ends, which lost 0 bases and 7 bases, there was a span of 10 bases. The CDR3 is 14 amino acids. This CDR3 is CASSLAGGWNIQYF. The CDR3 DNA reads TGTGCCAGCAGCTTAGCCGGGGGCTGGAACATTCAGTACTTC.

This clonotype was recorded at least ten times. The V call is TRBV11-2, the J call TRBJ1-1, with D hard to call. Germline assignment: CDR1 SGHAT and CDR2 FQNNGV. Trimming left V 2 bases short and J 7 bases short, with 8 bases between. The CDR3 has 12 residues. CDR3 loop: CASSLRAHEAFF. Here the CDR3 DNA reads TGTGCCAGCAGCTTACGCGCGCATGAAGCTTTCTTT.

The table lists this clonotype with many counts. The chain links TRBV6-1 to TRBJ1-4; weak D call: TRBD1 (6 bases). The ends were cut back, 10 bases at V and 9 bases at J, with 12 bases in the middle. Germline CDR1 is MNHNS and CDR2 is SASEGT. The CDR3 is made up of 11 amino acids. As DNA, the CDR3 is TGTGCCACCTCGGGGGGGCAAAAACTGTTTTTT. It yields the protein CATSGGQKLFF.

This clonotype appeared many times. This chain connects TRBV7-2 to TRBJ1-5; TRBD1 aligns across 9 bases. CDR3 length equals 15 residues. The V segment lost 5 bases and the J segment 4 bases; nucleotides outside the gene matches: 6. Germline CDR1 SGHTA, CDR2 FQGNSA. Here the CDR3 reads CASSPGTGLNQPQHF. In nucleotides, the CDR3 is TGTGCCAGCAGCCCCGGGACAGGGTTGAATCAGCCCCAGCATTTT.

This chain uses TRBV6-6 with TRBJ2-7; no reliable D call. This CDR3 has 14 residues. With 2 bases removed from V and 3 bases from J, the gap between germline ends came to 11 bases. From germline, CDR1 is MNHNY and CDR2 SVGAGI (reference sequence). In nucleotides, the CDR3 is TGTGCCAGCAGTTACGGTCCGGACCGCTACGAGCAGTACTTC. It encodes CASSYGPDRYEQYF.

The chain carries TRBV29-1 and TRBJ1-2; D possibly corresponds to TRBD1 (5 bases). CDR1 is SQVTM and CDR2 is ANQGSEA in the germline V gene. V lost 7 bases and J lost 4, with 7 bases in between. This CDR3 comprises 10 residues. The CDR3 DNA reads as TGCAGCGACGACAGCTATGGCTACACCTTC. Translation: CSDDSYGYTF. The full variable domain, in which reference TRBV29-1 and TRBJ1-2 provide the parts outside the CDR3, is SAVISQKPSRDICQRGTSLTIQCQVDSQVTMMFWYRQQPGQSLTLIATANQGSEATYESGFVIDKFPISRPNLTFSTLTVSNMSPEDSSIYLCSDDSYGYTFGSGTRLTVV.

The chain joins TRBV29-1 to TRBJ1-5, with 7 bases that match TRBD1. Germline CDR1 SQVTM, CDR2 ANQGSEA. J was trimmed by 3 bases and V by 6 bases; bases with no gene match: 2. CDR3 length: 12 amino acids. CDR3 nucleotide sequence: TGCAGCGTGGGACAGCCCAATCAGCCCCAGCATTTT. Amino acids: CSVGQPNQPQHF.